These 21 T cell receptor beta chains were all obtained from the same sample, sequenced in a study of blood T cell repertoires in COVID-19. Using immunoSEQ multiplex PCR, the repertoire was profiled, and TCRdb retains in-frame clones only, with some absent. The sample contains approximately 470,000 clones, around 87% of which appear only once. The sequenced material came from PBMCs or T cells enriched from blood (not recorded which). The source is a woman between 18 and 29 years old who had recovered from COVID-19.

The genes are TRBV28 and TRBJ1-6; D perhaps matches TRBD1 (5 bases). Trimming pared 3 bases from V and 0 bases from J, leaving 15 bases between. The CDR3 is 18 amino acids. Germline V lookup: CDR1 MDHEN, CDR2 SYDVKM. CDR3 region: CASSLRGSLRSYNSPLHF. CDR3 DNA: TGTGCCAGCAGTTTGCGGGGGTCCCTCCGCTCCTATAATTCACCCCTCCACTTT. Full variable domain (remainder filled in from reference TRBV28 and TRBJ1-6): DVKVTQSSRYLVKRTGEKVFLECVQDMDHENMFWYRQDPGLGLRLIYFSYDVKMKEKGDIPEGYSVSREKKERFSLILESASTNQTSMYLCASSLRGSLRSYNSPLHFGNGTRLTVT.

The chain recombines TRBV19 with TRBJ1-5; 8 bases map to TRBD1. Germline CDR1 LNHDA, CDR2 SQIVND (reference sequence). The CDR3 sequence is 15 residues long. With V trimmed by 6 bases and J by 4 bases, 8 bases remained unmatched. Written as DNA, the CDR3 is TGTGCCAGTAGCGACGGGGACAGGAATAATCAGCCCCAGCATTTT. Encoded protein: CASSDGDRNNQPQHF. Filled out from reference TRBV19 and TRBJ1-5, the complete variable domain reads DGGITQSPKYLFRKEGQNVTLSCEQNLNHDAMYWYRQDPGQGLRLIYYSQIVNDFQKGDIAEGYSVSREKKESFPLTVTSAQKNPTAFYLCASSDGDRNNQPQHFGDGTRLSIL.

The gene calls are TRBV3-1 (or the pseudogene TRBV3-2) and TRBJ2-2; 8 bases line up with TRBD2. The CDR3 has 18 residues. CDR1 is LGHDT and CDR2 is YNNKEL in the germline V gene (reference sequence). The V gene end was trimmed by 4 bases and the J gene end by 7 bases; junction bases not matched to a gene: 17. CDR3 nucleotides: TGTGCCAGCAGCCCACGGGACTGGCCCGGGGGGACTAGCGGGGAGCTGTTTTTT. This codes for CASSPRDWPGGTSGELFF.

The V gene is TRBV12-3 or TRBV12-4, the J gene TRBJ1-6; D not resolved. The V and J ends lost 7 bases and 7 bases respectively, with 11 bases between them. The CDR3 has 13 amino acids. The CDR3 reads CASMPFENSPLHF. The CDR3 DNA reads TGTGCCAGCATGCCGTTTGAGAATTCACCCCTCCACTTT.

V and J are TRBV30 and TRBJ2-7, with a possible D match to TRBD2 (6 bases). V was cut by 3 bases and J by 1 base, with 16 bases left in between. Germline V gives CDR1 GTSNPN, CDR2 SVGIG (reference sequence). The CDR3 consists of 15 residues. CDR3 sequence (DNA): TGTGCCTGGAGCACTCCTGGGGGGAGGTCCTACGAGCAGTACTTC. Protein: CAWSTPGGRSYEQYF.

V and J are TRBV28 and TRBJ1-4, with 7 bases identical to TRBD1. CDR1 is MDHEN and CDR2 is SYDVKM in the germline V gene. Trimming cost V 3 bases and J 3 bases; bases outside gene matches: 10. The CDR3 contains 17 residues. CDR3 region: CASSFFQGEVANEKLFF. Here the CDR3 DNA reads TGTGCCAGCAGTTTTTTCCAGGGGGAAGTAGCTAATGAAAAACTGTTTTTT.

V usage is TRBV7-2 and J usage is TRBJ2-5, with D possibly matching TRBD2 (7 bases). Per germline, CDR1 SGHTA and CDR2 FQGNSA. Trimming took 1 base from V and 4 from J, leaving 13 bases between them. This CDR3 spans 15 amino acids. This chain's CDR3 is CASSLGGGGLETQYF. The CDR3, as DNA: TGTGCCAGCAGCTTAGGAGGGGGGGGCTTAGAGACCCAGTACTTC.

V usage is TRBV30 and J usage is TRBJ1-4; D call uncertain. CDR1 and CDR2 (germline): GTSNPN, SVGIG (reference sequence). With 0 bases removed from V and 6 bases from J, the gap between germline ends came to 8 bases. This CDR3 has 13 residues. This CDR3 is CAWSVQIHEKLFF. The CDR3 DNA reads TGTGCCTGGAGTGTACAGATACATGAAAAACTGTTTTTT.

The V call is TRBV28, the J call TRBJ1-1; 8 bases are shared with TRBD1. CDR1 is MDHEN and CDR2 is SYDVKM in the germline V gene. V trimming: 4 bases; J trimming: 2 bases; junction bases outside the gene matches: 9. The CDR3 is 16 residues long. The CDR3 sequence is CASSWIDRGGNTEAFF. The CDR3, as DNA: TGTGCCAGCAGTTGGATTGACAGGGGAGGAAACACTGAAGCTTTCTTT.

The chain carries TRBV10-3 and TRBJ1-2; unclear D gene. The CDR3 contains 14 residues. Between the trimmed V and J ends, which lost 8 bases and 3 bases, there was a span of 16 bases. Germline lookup yields CDR1 ENHRY and CDR2 SYGVKD. The CDR3 reads CAISTPPRDYGYTF. DNA for the CDR3: TGTGCCATCTCTACCCCCCCCCGGGACTATGGCTACACCTTC.

J is TRBJ2-2 and V is TRBV11-2; TRBD2 might be the D (5 bases). Per the germline V gene, CDR1 is SGHAT and CDR2 is FQNNGV. V lost 5 bases and J 4 bases, leaving 14 bases between the germline ends. The CDR3 is 15 amino acids. The CDR3 DNA is TGTGCCAGCAGCATCCTCGGACTTTTCACCGGGGAGCTGTTTTTT. This codes for CASSILGLFTGELFF.

The chain couples TRBV5-6 to TRBJ2-2, with 9 bases matching TRBD1. Germline values: CDR1 SGHDT, CDR2 YYEEEE. J lost 5 bases, V lost 4 bases, and 6 bases had no gene match. The CDR3 sequence is 15 residues long. This CDR3 reads CASSGGTGRTGELFF. CDR3 bases: TGTGCCAGCAGCGGGGGGACAGGGAGGACCGGGGAGCTGTTTTTT.

The chain recombines TRBV27 with TRBJ2-6; no reliable D call. Germline CDR1 MNHEY, CDR2 SMNVEV (reference sequence). The CDR3 loop spans 15 amino acids. V was shortened by 6 bases and J by 1 base, with 10 bases between the two germline ends. CDR3: CASSPTSSGANVLTF. In DNA, the CDR3 is TGTGCCAGCAGCCCTACCTCTTCTGGGGCCAACGTCCTGACTTTC.

The rearrangement links TRBV6-5 to TRBJ2-1; D perhaps matches TRBD1 (5 bases). Germline lookup yields CDR1 MNHEY and CDR2 SVGAGI. V dropped 8 bases and J dropped 4 bases, with 12 bases sitting between them. The length of the CDR3 is 13 residues. CDR3 in amino acids: CASAGQGYNEQFF. The CDR3 coding sequence is TGTGCCAGCGCAGGGCAAGGATACAATGAGCAGTTCTTC.

This chain connects TRBV6-5 to TRBJ2-3, with 8 nucleotides matching TRBD1. Germline V gene data show CDR1 as MNHEY and CDR2 as SVGAGI. V dropped 5 bases and J dropped 11; count of bases not matched to a gene: 12. The CDR3 is 14 residues long. CDR3 DNA sequence: TGTGCCAGCAGTACCGGGACAGGCGCGACCCGGCAGTATTTT. This gives the protein CASSTGTGATRQYF.

This sequence joins TRBV5-1 and TRBJ1-6; no clear D gene. The length of the CDR3 is 19 residues. Germline lookup yields CDR1 SGHRS and CDR2 YFSETQ. V lost 2 bases to trimming and J lost 5 bases, with 23 bases between them. The CDR3, as DNA: TGCGCCAGCAGCTTACGGCCTATTATCGGGAACGGGGATAATTCACCCCTCCACTTT. Protein: CASSLRPIIGNGDNSPLHF.

The chain has TRBV5-4 and TRBJ1-2, with no clear D. V was cut by 4 bases and J by 6 bases, with 10 bases left in between. In germline, CDR1 is SGHNT, CDR2 YYREEE (reference sequence). The CDR3 has 12 residues. The CDR3 DNA follows: TGTGCCAGCAGCCTCTTCCCCGATGGCTACACCTTC. Amino acid sequence: CASSLFPDGYTF.

V usage is TRBV5-1 and J usage is TRBJ2-5, with D possibly TRBD2 on 5 matching bases. This CDR3 is 14 amino acids long. Germline lookup yields CDR1 SGHRS and CDR2 YFSETQ. V lost 8 bases to trimming and J lost 0 bases, with 14 bases between them. The CDR3 bases are TGCGCCAGTAGGACCGGGATAAACCAAGAGACCCAGTACTTC. Protein: CASRTGINQETQYF.

The chain employs TRBV24-1 and TRBJ2-5; maybe TRBD2 (5 bases). Trimming took 2 bases from V and 5 from J, leaving 14 bases between them. Germline loops: CDR1 KGHDR, CDR2 SFDVKD. CDR3 length equals 15 residues. In DNA, the CDR3 is TGTGCCACCAGTGATTCCGGAGGTCTGGGGGAGACCCAGTACTTC. Translated, it gives CATSDSGGLGETQYF.

V is TRBV2 and J is TRBJ1-2, with TRBD1 matching 8 bases. Germline CDR1 and CDR2: SNHLY and FYNNEI. The CDR3 contains 15 residues. V shed 7 bases, J shed 4 bases, and the junction held 11 bases outside the gene matches. In DNA, the CDR3 is TGTGCCAGCACTAAAACAGGACAGGGCCTCTATGGCTACACCTTC. Protein sequence: CASTKTGQGLYGYTF.

V usage is TRBV3-1 (or the pseudogene TRBV3-2) and J usage is TRBJ1-2; D is ambiguous. Trimming cost V 4 bases and J 7 bases, with 16 bases left between them. In germline, CDR1 is LGHDT, CDR2 YNNKEL (reference sequence). There are 14 residues in the CDR3. The CDR3, as DNA: TGTGCCAGCAGCCCAGATATGGCAGATCGTGGCTACACCTTC. It translates to CASSPDMADRGYTF.